This T cell receptor (beta chain) was identified in a study of T cells after somatic rescue of genetic block. Assay used: immunoSEQ multiplex PCR; TCRdb lists only in-frame clones, some missing. The repertoire includes more than 9,500 clones, about 76% of them detected once, and about an eighth sits in the top ten. The CDR3 consists of 11 residues. The ends were cut back, 3 bases at V and 6 bases at J, with 3 bases in the middle. Germline V gene sequence: CDR1 MDHEN, CDR2 SYDVKM. Only one count was recorded for this clone. This TCR derives from a boy younger than 18. This sequence joins TRBV28 and TRBJ1-5; D remains unclear. The sequenced material came from peripheral blood mononuclear cells (PBMCs). The CDR3 region is CASSFSQPQHF. The CDR3 nucleotides are TGTGCCAGCAGTTTCAGTCAGCCCCAGCATTTT.